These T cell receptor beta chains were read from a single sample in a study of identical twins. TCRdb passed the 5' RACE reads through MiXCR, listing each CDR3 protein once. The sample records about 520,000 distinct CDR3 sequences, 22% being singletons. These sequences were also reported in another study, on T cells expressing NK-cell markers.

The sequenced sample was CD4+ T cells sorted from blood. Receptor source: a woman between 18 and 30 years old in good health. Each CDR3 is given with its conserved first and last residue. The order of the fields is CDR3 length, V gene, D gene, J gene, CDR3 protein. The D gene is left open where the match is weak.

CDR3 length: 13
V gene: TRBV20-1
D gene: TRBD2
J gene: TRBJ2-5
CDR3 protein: CSALAGAAETQYF

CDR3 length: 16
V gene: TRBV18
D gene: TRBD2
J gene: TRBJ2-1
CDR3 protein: CASSPPMVAGGNEQFF

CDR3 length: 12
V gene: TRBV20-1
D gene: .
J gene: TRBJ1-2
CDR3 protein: CSALRGGYGYTF

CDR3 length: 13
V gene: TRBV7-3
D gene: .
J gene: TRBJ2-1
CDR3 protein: CASSPLPLEEQFF

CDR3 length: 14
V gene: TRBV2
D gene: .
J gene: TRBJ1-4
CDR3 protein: CASRGTGRSEKLFF

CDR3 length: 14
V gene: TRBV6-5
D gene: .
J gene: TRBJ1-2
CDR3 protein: CASSYSNGNYGYTF

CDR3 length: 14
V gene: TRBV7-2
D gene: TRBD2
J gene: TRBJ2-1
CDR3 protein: CASSLSGRANEQFF

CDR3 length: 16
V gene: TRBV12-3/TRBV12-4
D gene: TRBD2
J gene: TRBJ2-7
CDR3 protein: CASSRPRLAGWSEQYF

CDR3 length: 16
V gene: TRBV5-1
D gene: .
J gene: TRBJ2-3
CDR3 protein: CASSLAGPGSTDTQYF

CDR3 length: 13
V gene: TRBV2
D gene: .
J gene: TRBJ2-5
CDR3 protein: CASSGSSGETQYF

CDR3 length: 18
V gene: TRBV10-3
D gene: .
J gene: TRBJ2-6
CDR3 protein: CAIPKAPPRGTGANVLTF

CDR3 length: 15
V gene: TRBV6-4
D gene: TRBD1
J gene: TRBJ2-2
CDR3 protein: CASSATGANTGELFF

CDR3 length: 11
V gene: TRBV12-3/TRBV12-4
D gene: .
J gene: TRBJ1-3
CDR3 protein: CASSLFGAIYF

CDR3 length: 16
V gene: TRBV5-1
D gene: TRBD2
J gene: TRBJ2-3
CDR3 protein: CASSLGLDVSTDTQYF

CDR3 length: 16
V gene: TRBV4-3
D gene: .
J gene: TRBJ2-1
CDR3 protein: CASSQDTARSYNEQFF

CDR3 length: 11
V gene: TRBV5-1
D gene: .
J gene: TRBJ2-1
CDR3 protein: CASSWDNEQFF

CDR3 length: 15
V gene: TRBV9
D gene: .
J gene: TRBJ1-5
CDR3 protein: CASSVAPSENQPQHF

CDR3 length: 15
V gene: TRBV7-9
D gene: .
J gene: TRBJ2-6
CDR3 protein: CASSLDRAGANVLTF

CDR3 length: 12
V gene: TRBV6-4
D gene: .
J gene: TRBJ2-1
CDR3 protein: CASSGIGGEQFF

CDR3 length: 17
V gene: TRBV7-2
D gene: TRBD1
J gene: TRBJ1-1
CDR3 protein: CASSLAGEGQPAREAFF

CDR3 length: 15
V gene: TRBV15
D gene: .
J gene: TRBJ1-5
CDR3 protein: CATSRDPSTDQPQHF

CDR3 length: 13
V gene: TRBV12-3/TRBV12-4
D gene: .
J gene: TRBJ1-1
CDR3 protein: CAISAMRYTEAFF

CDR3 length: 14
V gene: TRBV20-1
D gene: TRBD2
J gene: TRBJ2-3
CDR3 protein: CSARATSGSDTQYF

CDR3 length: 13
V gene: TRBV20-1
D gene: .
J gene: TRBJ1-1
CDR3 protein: CSAPLTLNTEAFF

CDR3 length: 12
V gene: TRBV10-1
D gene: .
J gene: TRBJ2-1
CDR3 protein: CASSESAGIQFF

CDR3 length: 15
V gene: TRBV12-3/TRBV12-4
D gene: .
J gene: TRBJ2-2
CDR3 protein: CASRLQGSDTGELFF

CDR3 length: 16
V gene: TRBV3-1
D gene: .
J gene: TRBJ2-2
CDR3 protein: CASSRLGAAGTGELFF

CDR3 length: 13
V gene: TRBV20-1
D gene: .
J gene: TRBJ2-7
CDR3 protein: CSAQNGTHTEQYF

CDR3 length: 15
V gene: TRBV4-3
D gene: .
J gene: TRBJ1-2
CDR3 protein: CASSQDRRANYGYTF

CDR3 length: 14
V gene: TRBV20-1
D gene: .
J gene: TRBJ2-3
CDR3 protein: CSARDHVGTDTQYF

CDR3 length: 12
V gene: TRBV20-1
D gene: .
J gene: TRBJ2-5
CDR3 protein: CSARGDRETQYF

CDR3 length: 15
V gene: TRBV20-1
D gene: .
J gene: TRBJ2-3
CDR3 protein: CSARDWGSRTDTQYF

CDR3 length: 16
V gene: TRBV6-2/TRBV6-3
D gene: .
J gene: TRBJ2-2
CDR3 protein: CASSYPAAVPFGELFF

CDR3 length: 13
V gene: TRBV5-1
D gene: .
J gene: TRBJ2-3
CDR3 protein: CASSLQTAGTQYF

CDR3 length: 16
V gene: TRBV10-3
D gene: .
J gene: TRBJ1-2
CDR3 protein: CAISPTRKGVDYGYTF

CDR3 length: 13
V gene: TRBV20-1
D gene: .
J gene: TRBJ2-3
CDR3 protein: CSARRQNTDTQYF

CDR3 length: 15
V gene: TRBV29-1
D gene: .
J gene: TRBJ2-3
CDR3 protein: CSVDRSGGSTDTQYF

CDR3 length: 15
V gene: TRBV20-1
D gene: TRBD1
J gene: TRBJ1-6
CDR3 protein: CSASDYRGRNSPLHF

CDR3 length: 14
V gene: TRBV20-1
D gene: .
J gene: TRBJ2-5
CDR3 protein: CSARDEIVGETQYF

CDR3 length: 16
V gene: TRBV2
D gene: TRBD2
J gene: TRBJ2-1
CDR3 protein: CASRGLAGSSYNEQFF